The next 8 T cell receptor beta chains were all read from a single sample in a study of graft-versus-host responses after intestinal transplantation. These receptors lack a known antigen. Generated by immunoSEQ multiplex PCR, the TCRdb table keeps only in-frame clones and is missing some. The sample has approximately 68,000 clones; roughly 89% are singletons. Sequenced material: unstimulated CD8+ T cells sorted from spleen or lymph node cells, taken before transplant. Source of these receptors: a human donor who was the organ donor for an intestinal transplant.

This CDR3 is CASSRLAGGFSTDTQYF. In nucleotides, the CDR3 is TGTGCCAGCAGCCGACTAGCGGGGGGCTTTAGCACAGATACGCAGTATTTT. The chain uses TRBV14 and TRBJ2-3; 13 nucleotides match TRBD2. The CDR3 consists of 17 residues. The V gene's germline CDR1 is SGHDN and CDR2 FVKESK. V lost 4 bases and J lost 0; bases outside the gene matches: 4.

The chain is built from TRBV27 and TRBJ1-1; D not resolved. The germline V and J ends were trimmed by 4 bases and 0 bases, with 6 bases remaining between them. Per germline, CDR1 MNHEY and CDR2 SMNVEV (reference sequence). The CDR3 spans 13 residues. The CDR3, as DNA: TGTGCCAGCAGTTCAACAGTGAACACTGAAGCTTTCTTT. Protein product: CASSSTVNTEAFF.

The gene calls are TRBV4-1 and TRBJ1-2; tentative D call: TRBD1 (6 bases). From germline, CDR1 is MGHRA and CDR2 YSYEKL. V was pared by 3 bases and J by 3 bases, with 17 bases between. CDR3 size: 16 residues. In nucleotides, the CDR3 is TGCGCCAGCAGCCAGGCCTCCGGGGGGCCCCACTATGGCTACACCTTC. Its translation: CASSQASGGPHYGYTF.

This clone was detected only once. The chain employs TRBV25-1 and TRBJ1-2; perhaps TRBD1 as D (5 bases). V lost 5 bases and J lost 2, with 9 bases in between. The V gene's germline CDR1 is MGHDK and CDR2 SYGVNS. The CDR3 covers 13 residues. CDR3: CASSLTANYGYTF. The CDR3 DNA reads TGTGCCAGCAGTTTGACAGCCAACTATGGCTACACCTTC.

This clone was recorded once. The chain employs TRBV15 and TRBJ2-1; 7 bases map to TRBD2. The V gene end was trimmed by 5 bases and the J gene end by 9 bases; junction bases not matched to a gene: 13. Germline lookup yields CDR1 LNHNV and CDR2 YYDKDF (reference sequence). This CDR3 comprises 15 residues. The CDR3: CATSQPERGGGEQFF. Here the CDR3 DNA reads TGTGCCACCAGCCAGCCGGAGCGGGGCGGCGGTGAGCAGTTCTTC.

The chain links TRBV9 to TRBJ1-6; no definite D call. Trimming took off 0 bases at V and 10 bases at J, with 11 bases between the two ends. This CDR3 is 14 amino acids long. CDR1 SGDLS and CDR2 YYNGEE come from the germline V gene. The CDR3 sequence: CASSVAEGSSPLHF. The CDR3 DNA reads TGTGCCAGCAGCGTAGCCGAGGGAAGCTCACCCCTCCACTTT.

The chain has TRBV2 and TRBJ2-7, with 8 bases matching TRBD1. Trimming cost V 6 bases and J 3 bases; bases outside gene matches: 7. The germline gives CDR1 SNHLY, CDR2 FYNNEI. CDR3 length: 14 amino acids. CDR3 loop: CASSGTGSYYEQYV. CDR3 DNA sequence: TGTGCCAGCAGCGGGACAGGATCATACTACGAGCAGTACGTC.

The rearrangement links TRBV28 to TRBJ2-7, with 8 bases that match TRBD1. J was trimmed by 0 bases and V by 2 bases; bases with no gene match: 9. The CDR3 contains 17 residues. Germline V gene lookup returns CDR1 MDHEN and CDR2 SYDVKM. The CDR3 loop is CASSLTSGTGDSYEQYV. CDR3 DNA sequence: TGTGCCAGCAGTTTAACGTCAGGGACAGGTGACTCCTACGAGCAGTACGTC.